One T cell receptor (beta chain) is described in this entry. These data are taken from a study of blood T cell repertoires in COVID-19. Study information: The origin of the acute and convalescent COVID-19 samples was the United States, Italy and Spain. T cells, B-cell-depleted T cells, or PBMCs supplied cDNA or gDNA.

CDR1 is SGDLS, CDR2 YYNGEE, per germline. The V gene end was trimmed by 4 bases and the J gene end by 2 bases; junction bases not matched to a gene: 8. The CDR3 totals 15 residues. Under the authors' procedure: Reference gene primers were amplified, and this amplification served to estimate nucleated cell counts. Generated by immunoSEQ multiplex PCR, the TCRdb table keeps only in-frame clones and is missing some. That table gives V, J and clone size, and the DNA gave D and trimming. Here the sample spans roughly 32,000 clones, around nine tenths being singletons. This rearrangement joins TRBV9 to TRBJ2-7, with 8 bases aligning to TRBD2. Specimen: peripheral blood. This sequence was found in a man aged 60 to 69 with active COVID-19. CDR3 residues: CASSLSGAYPYEQYF. The CDR3 DNA sequence: TGTGCCAGCAGCCTTAGCGGGGCCTACCCCTACGAGCAGTACTTC.